These 16 T cell receptor beta chains share one sample of origin, sequenced in a study of early T cells in non-severe SARS-CoV-2 infection. TCRdb independently ran MiXCR on the 5' RACE reads; one entry per CDR3 protein. The data show around 70,000 distinct CDR3 sequences, with 9.1% seen just once and approximately 3% held by the top ten. Sequencing was carried out using whole blood. These receptors originate from an adult who was a healthcare worker with PCR-confirmed SARS-CoV-2 infection or an uninfected control (not recorded which).

This clonotype has at least ten counts. Written as DNA, the CDR3 is TGTGCCAGCAGTGATGAAAGGAACACTGAAGCTTTCTTT. This gives the protein CASSDERNTEAFF. The chain carries TRBV2 and TRBJ1-1; D is undetermined. This CDR3 contains 13 residues. Germline V gene lookup returns CDR1 SNHLY and CDR2 FYNNEI. Trimming removed 3 bases from V and 1 base from J, with 6 bases in between. The variable domain in full, completed from reference TRBV2 and TRBJ1-1, reads EPEVTQTPSHQVTQMGQEVILRCVPISNHLYFYWYRQILGQKVEFLVSFYNNEISEKSEIFDDQFSVERPDGSNFTLKIRSTKLEDSAMYFCASSDERNTEAFFGQGTRLTVV.

CDR3 region: CASSSTASTDTQYF. Here the CDR3 DNA reads TGTGCCAGCAGTTCGACAGCTAGCACAGATACGCAGTATTTT. This chain links TRBV12-3 or TRBV12-4 with TRBJ2-3, with a possible D match to TRBD1 (5 bases). The CDR3 runs to 14 residues. V lost 4 bases and J 0 bases, leaving 8 bases between the germline ends.

The rearrangement joins TRBV20-1 to TRBJ2-5, with 7 nucleotides matching TRBD1. CDR1 and CDR2 from the germline V gene are DFQATT and SNEGSKA (reference sequence). The J segment lost 2 bases and the V segment lost 4 bases, leaving 7 bases of the junction unmatched. The CDR3 loop spans 14 amino acids. The CDR3 region has the DNA TGCAGTGCTACTCCCTTACAGGGGCAAGAGACCCAGTACTTC. Its translation: CSATPLQGQETQYF.

This chain joins TRBV18 and TRBJ1-1, with TRBD1 matching 8 bases. Germline V gives CDR1 KGHSH, CDR2 LQKENI. Trimming at V came to 0 bases and at J to 6 bases, leaving 6 bases not matched to a gene. This CDR3 region has 15 residues. CDR3 DNA sequence: TGTGCCAGCTCACCACCTCTGACAGGGGTGGCTGAAGCTTTCTTT. It encodes CASSPPLTGVAEAFF.

This clonotype came up many times. V usage is TRBV6-2 or TRBV6-3 and J usage is TRBJ1-1; TRBD1 is a possible D gene (6 bases). Germline-derived CDR1 and CDR2 are MNHEY and SVGEGT. Trimming pared 5 bases from V and 1 base from J, leaving 8 bases between. The CDR3 is 13 amino acids. The CDR3 coding sequence is TGTGCCAGCAGTGCGGACAGGAACACTGAAGCTTTCTTT. Translating it yields CASSADRNTEAFF.

This clonotype was seen only a few times. The chain carries TRBV24-1 and TRBJ1-4; TRBD1 is a possible D gene (5 bases). V was pared by 2 bases and J by 6 bases, with 12 bases between. CDR1 and CDR2 from the germline V gene are KGHDR and SFDVKD. This CDR3 contains 15 residues. The CDR3 region is CATSDWDGFHEKLFF. The CDR3 DNA is TGTGCCACCAGTGATTGGGACGGATTCCATGAAAAACTGTTTTTT.

The chain has TRBV21-1 and TRBJ1-3. TRBV21-1 is a pseudogene. This CDR3 has 17 residues. CDR3 amino acids: CASSKGGGRVSGNTIYF. The CDR3 DNA sequence: TGTGCCAGCAGCAAGGGCGGAGGGAGGGTCTCTGGAAACACCATATATTTT.

V is TRBV18 and J is TRBJ2-7; TRBD2 agrees at 7 bases. Per germline, CDR1 KGHSH and CDR2 LQKENI. This CDR3 has 13 residues. The trim removed 2 bases at V and 4 bases at J, leaving 2 bases unmatched. CDR3 sequence: CASSPLGGYEQYF. In nucleotides, the CDR3 is TGTGCCAGCTCACCATTGGGAGGGTACGAGCAGTACTTC.

This clonotype was seen repeatedly, ten times or more. The chain combines TRBV5-4 with TRBJ2-6; a possible D gene is TRBD2 (5 bases). The CDR3 contains 15 residues. Trimming removed 3 bases from V and 3 bases from J, with 10 bases in between. Looked up from germline, CDR1 is SGHNT and CDR2 is YYREEE (reference sequence). CDR3 DNA sequence: TGTGCCAGCAGCTCCGGGGTGAGTGGGGCCAACGTCCTGACTTTC. Protein product: CASSSGVSGANVLTF.

This clonotype was counted many times. The rearrangement joins TRBV18 to TRBJ2-5; 8 positions agree with TRBD1. Germline CDR1 reads KGHSH; CDR2 reads LQKENI. J lost 5 bases, V lost 6 bases, and 8 bases had no gene match. The CDR3 covers 14 residues. Here the CDR3 reads CASSPGTGYETQYF. Written as DNA, the CDR3 is TGTGCCAGCTCGCCCGGGACAGGTTACGAGACCCAGTACTTC. The entire variable domain, with the rest obtained from reference TRBV18 and TRBJ2-5, is as follows: NAGVMQNPRHLVRRRGQEARLRCSPMKGHSHVYWYRQLPEEGLKFMVYLQKENIIDESGMPKERFSAEFPKEGPSILRIQQVVRGDSAAYFCASSPGTGYETQYFGPGTRLLVL.

This clonotype was counted at least ten times. This chain links TRBV6-1 with TRBJ1-4; D may be TRBD1 (5 bases). The CDR3 contains 14 residues. V lost 6 bases, J lost 4 bases, and 12 bases lay in between. CDR1 is MNHNS, CDR2 SASEGT, per germline. The CDR3 loop reads CASSRDGLNEKLFF. Here the CDR3 DNA reads TGTGCCAGCAGCCGGGACGGACTTAATGAAAAACTGTTTTTT.

The gene calls are TRBV20-1 and TRBJ1-2, with D perhaps matching TRBD1 (5 bases). Germline CDR1 DFQATT, CDR2 SNEGSKA (reference sequence). Trimming pared 3 bases from V and 2 bases from J, leaving 7 bases between. CDR3 length: 12 residues. The CDR3 loop reads CSARNRNYGYTF. CDR3 DNA: TGCAGTGCTAGGAACAGGAACTATGGCTACACCTTC.

The V and J genes are TRBV12-3 or TRBV12-4 and TRBJ2-7; TRBD2 matches at 11 bases. CDR3 length: 15 residues. With 5 bases clipped from V and 6 bases from J, the junction kept 9 bases outside the gene matches. CDR3 DNA sequence: TGTGCCAGCAGTATCGGGACTAGCGGTATCTCCGAGCAGTACTTC. Its translation is CASSIGTSGISEQYF.

This clonotype was picked up a small number of times. This chain links TRBV27 with TRBJ2-1; 8 positions match TRBD1. V lost 6 bases, J lost 9 bases, and 7 bases stayed unmatched. Germline V CDR1 and CDR2: MNHEY, SMNVEV (reference sequence). The CDR3 is 13 residues long. The CDR3 region is CASSRRTGGEQFF. CDR3 in DNA: TGTGCCAGCAGCCGCAGAACAGGGGGTGAGCAGTTCTTC.

This clonotype appeared many times. The chain recombines TRBV7-9 with TRBJ2-3; 8 bases are a match to TRBD2. The trim removed 4 bases at V and 2 bases at J, leaving 8 bases unmatched. CDR1 is SEHNR and CDR2 is FQNEAQ in the germline V gene (reference sequence). There are 16 residues in the CDR3. CDR3 nucleotides: TGTGCCAGCAGCTGGATTTTAGCGGGGTCCACAGATACGCAGTATTTT. Translated: CASSWILAGSTDTQYF.

This clonotype was found many times. This sequence joins TRBV20-1 and TRBJ2-7; tentative D call: TRBD2 (5 bases). Looked up from germline, CDR1 is DFQATT and CDR2 is SNEGSKA (reference sequence). The CDR3 has 14 amino acids. Trimming removed 1 base from V and 7 bases from J, with 17 bases in between. CDR3 loop: CSARVAGSPREQYF. As DNA, the CDR3 is TGCAGTGCTAGAGTTGCGGGCTCACCTAGGGAGCAGTACTTC.